The TCR beta chain under discussion was sequenced for a study of CD8 T cells in ankylosing spondylitis. Making the TCR beta libraries involved quantitative 5'-RACE with molecular barcodes. TCRdb re-derived calls from the 5' RACE reads in MiXCR, one entry per CDR3 protein. This sample has roughly 670,000 distinct CDR3 sequences, with 15% to 20% found just once. Study-wide results and caveats: Clones linked to the disease showed a CD8+ phenotype. They occurred at relatively low frequencies in peripheral blood. A TCR beta motif of eight or nine highly homologous variants seemed to mark ankylosing spondylitis blood. Researchers reportedly found disease-linked clones significantly enriched in matched ankylosing spondylitis synovial fluid.

Germline CDR1 SGHTA, CDR2 FQGNSA. This CDR3 has 13 amino acids. Trimming shortened V by 8 bases and J by 5 bases, and 15 bases separated the two germline ends. With respect to this clonotype: Antigen: not known.

The receptor comes from a male donor with ankylosing spondylitis. The chain uses TRBV7-2 and TRBJ1-1; D uncertain. Sequenced material: blood, either unsorted or a sorted T cell fraction (not recorded which). DNA of the CDR3: TGTGCCAGCCATCTGGGTTGGGAGACTGAAGCTTTCTTT. Encoded protein: CASHLGWETEAFF.